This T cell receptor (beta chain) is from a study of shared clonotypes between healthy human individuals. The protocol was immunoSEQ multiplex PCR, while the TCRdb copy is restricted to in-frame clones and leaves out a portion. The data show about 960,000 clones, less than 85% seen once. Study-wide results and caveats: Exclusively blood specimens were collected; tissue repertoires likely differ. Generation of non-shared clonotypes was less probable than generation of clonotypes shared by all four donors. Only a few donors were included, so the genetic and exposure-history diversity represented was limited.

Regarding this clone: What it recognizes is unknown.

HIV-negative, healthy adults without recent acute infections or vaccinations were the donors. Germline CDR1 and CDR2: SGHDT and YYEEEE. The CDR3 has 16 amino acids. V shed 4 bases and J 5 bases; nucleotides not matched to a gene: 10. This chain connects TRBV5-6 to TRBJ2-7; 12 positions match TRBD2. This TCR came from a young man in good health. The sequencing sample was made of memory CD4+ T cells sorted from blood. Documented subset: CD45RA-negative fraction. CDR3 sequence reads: CASSLIRTSGAHEQYF. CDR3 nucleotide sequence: TGTGCCAGCAGCCTAATTCGGACTAGCGGGGCCCACGAGCAGTACTTC.